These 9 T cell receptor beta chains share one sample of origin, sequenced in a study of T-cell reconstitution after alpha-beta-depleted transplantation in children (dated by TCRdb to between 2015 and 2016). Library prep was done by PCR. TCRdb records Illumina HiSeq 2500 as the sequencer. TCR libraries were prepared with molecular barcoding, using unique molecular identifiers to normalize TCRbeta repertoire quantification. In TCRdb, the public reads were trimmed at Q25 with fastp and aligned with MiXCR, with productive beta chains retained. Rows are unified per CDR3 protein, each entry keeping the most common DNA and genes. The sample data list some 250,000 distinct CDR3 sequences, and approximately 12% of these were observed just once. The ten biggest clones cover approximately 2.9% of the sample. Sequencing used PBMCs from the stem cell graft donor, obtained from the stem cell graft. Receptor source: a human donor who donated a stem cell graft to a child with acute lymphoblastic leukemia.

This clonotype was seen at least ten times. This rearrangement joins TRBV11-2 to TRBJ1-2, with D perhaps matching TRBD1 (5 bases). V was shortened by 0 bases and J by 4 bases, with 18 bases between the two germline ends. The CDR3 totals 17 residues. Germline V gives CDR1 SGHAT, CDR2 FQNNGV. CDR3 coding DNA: TGTGCCAGCAGCTTAGAGGGGACCCTAACCTTCCTCTATGGCTACACCTTC. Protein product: CASSLEGTLTFLYGYTF.

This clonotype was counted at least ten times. CDR3: CASSLSGTTDYEQFF. CDR3 bases: TGCGCCAGCAGCTTATCCGGGACTACCGACTATGAGCAGTTCTTC. The chain combines TRBV5-1 with TRBJ2-1, with 7 bases matching TRBD2. From germline, CDR1 is SGHRS and CDR2 YFSETQ. Germline trimming cut 2 bases from V and 8 bases from J; bases unmatched to any gene: 10. This CDR3 is 15 amino acids long. Complete variable domain (other parts from reference TRBV5-1 and TRBJ2-1): KAGVTQTPRYLIKTRGQQVTLSCSPISGHRSVSWYQQTPGQGLQFLFEYFSETQRNKGNFPGRFSGRQFSNSRSEMNVSTLELGDSALYLCASSLSGTTDYEQFFGPGTRLTVL.

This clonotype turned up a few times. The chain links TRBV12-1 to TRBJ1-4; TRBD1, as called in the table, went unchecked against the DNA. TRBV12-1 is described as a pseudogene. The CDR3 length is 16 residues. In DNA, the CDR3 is TGTGCCAGCAGCTTCGGACAGCATACAAAAAATGAAAAACTGTTTTTT. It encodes CASSFGQHTKNEKLFF.

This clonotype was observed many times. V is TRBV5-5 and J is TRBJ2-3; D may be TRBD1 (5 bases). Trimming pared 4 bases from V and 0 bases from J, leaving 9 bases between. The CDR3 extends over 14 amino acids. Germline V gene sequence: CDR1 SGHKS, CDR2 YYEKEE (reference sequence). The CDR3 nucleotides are TGTGCCAGCAGCGGGGCAGGTAGCACAGATACGCAGTATTTT. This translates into CASSGAGSTDTQYF. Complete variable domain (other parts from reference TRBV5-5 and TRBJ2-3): DAGVTQSPTHLIKTRGQQVTLRCSPISGHKSVSWYQQVLGQGPQFIFQYYEKEERGRGNFPDRFSARQFPNYSSELNVNALLLGDSALYLCASSGAGSTDTQYFGPGTRLTVL.

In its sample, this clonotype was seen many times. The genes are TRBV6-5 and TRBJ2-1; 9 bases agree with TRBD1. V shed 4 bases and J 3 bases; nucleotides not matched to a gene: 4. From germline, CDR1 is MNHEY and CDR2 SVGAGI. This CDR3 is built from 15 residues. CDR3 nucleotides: TGTGCCAGCAGTTGGGGGACAGGGTACTACAATGAGCAGTTCTTC. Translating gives CASSWGTGYYNEQFF.

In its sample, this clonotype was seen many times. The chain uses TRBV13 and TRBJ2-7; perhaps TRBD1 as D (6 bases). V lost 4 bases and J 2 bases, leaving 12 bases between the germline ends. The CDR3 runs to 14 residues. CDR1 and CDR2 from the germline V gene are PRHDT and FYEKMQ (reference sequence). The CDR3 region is CASSSRQATYEQYF. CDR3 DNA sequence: TGTGCCAGCAGCTCCCGACAGGCTACCTACGAGCAGTACTTC.

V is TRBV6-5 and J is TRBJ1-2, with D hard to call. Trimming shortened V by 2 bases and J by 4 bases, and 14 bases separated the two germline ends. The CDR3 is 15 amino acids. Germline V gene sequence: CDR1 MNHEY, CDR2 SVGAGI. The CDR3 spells CASSYRADQPYGYTF. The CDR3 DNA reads TGTGCCAGCAGTTACCGGGCGGACCAACCCTATGGCTACACCTTC.

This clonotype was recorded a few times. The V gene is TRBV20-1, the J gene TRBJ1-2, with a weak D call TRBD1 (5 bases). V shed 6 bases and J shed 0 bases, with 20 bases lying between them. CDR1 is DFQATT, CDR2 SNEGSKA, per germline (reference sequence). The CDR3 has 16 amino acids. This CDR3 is CSAPRDGSTTNYGYTF. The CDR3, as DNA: TGCAGTGCCCCCCGGGACGGTAGCACAACTAACTATGGCTACACCTTC.

The CDR3, as DNA: TGTGCCAGCAGCTTAGGGGACGCACCTGAAAAACTGTTTTTT. Amino acid sequence: CASSLGDAPEKLFF. The chain combines TRBV7-2 with TRBJ1-4; tentative D call: TRBD1 (5 bases). This CDR3 spans 14 amino acids. The V and J ends lost 1 base and 7 bases respectively, with 10 bases between them. The V gene's germline CDR1 is SGHTA and CDR2 FQGNSA.